This TCR beta chain was profiled in a study of blood T cell repertoires in COVID-19. The wider study: Acute and convalescent COVID-19 samples came from the United States, Italy and Spain. Nucleic acid was either cDNA or gDNA, and it came from T cells, B-cell-depleted T cells, or PBMCs.

Original methodology: Nucleated cell counts were estimated from reference gene primer amplification. The assay was immunoSEQ multiplex PCR, and TCRdb's table has in-frame clones only and misses some. Clone size and the V and J calls come from that table; the DNA yielded D and trimming. The sample has approximately 500,000 clones; roughly 89% are singletons. CDR3 length equals 14 residues. Per the germline V gene, CDR1 is SGHRS and CDR2 is YFSETQ. With 4 bases removed from V and 0 bases from J, the gap between germline ends came to 7 bases. During active infection, Seattle patients enrolled and were then monitored through disease.

This TCR derives from a woman between 50 and 59 years old with COVID-19, enrolled during active disease. V and J are TRBV5-1 and TRBJ1-4; no reliable D call. Sequenced sample: peripheral blood. The CDR3 bases are TGCGCCAGCAGCGAGCGTACAACTAATGAAAAACTGTTTTTT. Translating it yields CASSERTTNEKLFF.